The 30 T cell receptor beta chains given below trace back to one sample, sequenced in a study of long-term antiretroviral therapy in people with HIV. Survey level was the resolution at which the v3.0 immunoSEQ assay ran. Profiling relied on immunoSEQ multiplex PCR, and the TCRdb table lists in-frame clones only, not all of them. The repertoire holds roughly 17,000 clones, with 90% to 95% as singletons. Specimen: unsorted PBMCs, collected 3 years after starting antiretroviral therapy. All receptors derive from a man aged 50-60 years with HIV.

This clone was seen more than once but under ten times. The chain has TRBV4-2 and TRBJ1-6; D gene ambiguous. The V end lost 1 base, the J end lost 7 bases, and 11 bases lay between the germline ends. CDR3 size: 15 residues. Germline V gene sequence: CDR1 LGHNA, CDR2 YNFKEQ. This CDR3 reads CASSQAEGENSPLHF. The CDR3 DNA sequence: TGTGCCAGCAGCCAAGCTGAGGGAGAAAATTCACCCCTCCACTTT.

The chain carries TRBV19 and TRBJ2-7, with 8 bases lining up with TRBD2. In germline, CDR1 is LNHDA, CDR2 SQIVND (reference sequence). Trimming took 10 bases from V and 6 from J; bases not matched to a gene: 11. CDR3 length equals 13 residues. CDR3 protein: CATETSALFEQYF. The CDR3 nucleotides are TGTGCCACGGAGACTAGCGCTCTCTTCGAGCAGTACTTC.

This clone has only one observation. The genes are TRBV4-3 and TRBJ2-1; D unresolved. This CDR3 region has 14 residues. Germline loops: CDR1 LGHNA, CDR2 YSLEER. Trimming took 0 bases from V and 5 from J, leaving 8 bases between them. CDR3 DNA sequence: TGCGCCAGCAGCCAAGATCCCCGGGACAATGAGCAGTTCTTC. The encoded protein is CASSQDPRDNEQFF.

The chain joins TRBV10-3 to TRBJ1-1; D is perhaps TRBD1 (6 bases). The CDR3 length is 17 residues. The ends were cut back, 6 bases at V and 0 bases at J, with 20 bases in the middle. The germline CDR1 and CDR2 sequences are ENHRY and SYGVKD. CDR3 bases: TGTGCCATCAGGGGAACCGGAGGTACAGGGTTGAACACTGAAGCTTTCTTT. This sequence encodes CAIRGTGGTGLNTEAFF.

This clone was seen once. The rearrangement links TRBV6-5 to TRBJ2-1; TRBD2 matches 8 bases. V dropped 2 bases and J dropped 4; count of bases not matched to a gene: 1. CDR1 is MNHEY and CDR2 is SVGAGI in the germline V gene. The length of the CDR3 is 14 residues. CDR3 DNA: TGTGCCAGCAGTTACGCTAGCGGGTACAATGAGCAGTTCTTC. It yields the protein CASSYASGYNEQFF.

The chain combines TRBV6-6 with TRBJ1-2; possible D gene TRBD1, 6 bases. With 4 bases removed from V and 4 bases from J, the gap between germline ends came to 13 bases. Germline CDR1 reads MNHNY; CDR2 reads SVGAGI (reference sequence). CDR3 length: 14 amino acids. The CDR3 DNA follows: TGTGCCAGCAGTTCCCCCGGGACAACCTATGGCTACACCTTC. As protein: CASSSPGTTYGYTF.

The V call is TRBV18, the J call TRBJ2-3; 10 nucleotides align to TRBD2. Germline CDR1 reads KGHSH; CDR2 reads LQKENI. The CDR3 totals 17 residues. Unmatched junction bases numbered 5, after V lost 1 base and J lost 1 base. The CDR3 bases are TGTGCCAGCTCACCACTAGCGGGGGGCCGGGGCACAGATACGCAGTATTTT. Amino acids: CASSPLAGGRGTDTQYF.

CDR3 loop: CASSLMEGPAQPQHF. The CDR3 nucleotides read TGTGCCAGCAGCTTGATGGAGGGGCCGGCTCAGCCCCAGCATTTT. V gene TRBV5-6 combines with J gene TRBJ1-5; tentatively, D is TRBD1 (5 bases). The V and J ends lost 1 base and 6 bases respectively, with 14 bases between them. Germline CDR1 reads SGHDT; CDR2 reads YYEEEE. This CDR3 has 15 residues.

This chain connects TRBV7-3 to TRBJ1-2, with D tentatively TRBD1 (5 bases). Germline V CDR1 and CDR2: SGHTA, FQGTGA. The CDR3 totals 13 residues. V lost 1 base to trimming and J lost 5 bases, with 8 bases between them. The CDR3 DNA is TGTGCCAGCAGCTTAAAGTCAGGGTATGGCTACACCTTC. Its translation is CASSLKSGYGYTF. The entire variable domain, with the rest obtained from reference TRBV7-3 and TRBJ1-2, is as follows: GAGVSQTPSNKVTEKGKYVELRCDPISGHTALYWYRQSLGQGPEFLIYFQGTGAADDSGLPNDRFFAVRPEGSVSTLKIQRTERGDSAVYLCASSLKSGYGYTFGSGTRLTVV.

Note on this clone: One end of the junction does not line up with germline, which may come from a read error. This sequence joins TRBV5-1 and TRBJ1-1, with D possibly matching TRBD1 (6 bases). The CDR3 is 15 amino acids. In germline, CDR1 is SGHRS, CDR2 YFSETQ. CDR3 bases: TGCGCCAGCAGCTTGGGTGGGACAACGAACGCTGAAGCTTTCTTT. Its translation is CASSLGGTTNAEAFF.

The chain is built from TRBV28 and TRBJ1-2; D is uncertain. This CDR3 region has 12 residues. The V and J ends lost 3 bases and 7 bases respectively, with 9 bases between them. From germline, CDR1 is MDHEN and CDR2 SYDVKM. CDR3 residues: CASSFPISGYTF. The CDR3 nucleotides read TGTGCCAGCAGTTTCCCAATTTCTGGCTACACCTTC.

This clone appeared once. In nucleotides, the CDR3 is TGCAGCGTGAGGACAGGGATCTCCTACGAGCAGTACTTC. Protein product: CSVRTGISYEQYF. The gene calls are TRBV29-1 and TRBJ2-7; TRBD1 matches at 8 bases. CDR1 and CDR2 from the germline V gene are SQVTM and ANQGSEA. The junction had 4 bases not matched to a gene; V was cut back by 6 bases and J by 0 bases. This CDR3 has 13 residues.

The rearrangement joins TRBV4-3 to TRBJ2-1, with D perhaps TRBD2 (6 bases). Deletions cut 1 base from V and 9 bases from J, with 10 bases between. This CDR3 region has 13 residues. Germline V gives CDR1 LGHNA, CDR2 YSLEER. The CDR3 is CASSQGLVFEQFF. The CDR3 bases are TGCGCCAGCAGCCAAGGACTAGTTTTTGAGCAGTTCTTC.

V is TRBV5-4 and J is TRBJ2-7, with D possibly being TRBD1 or TRBD2 (5 bases each). In germline, CDR1 is SGHNT, CDR2 YYREEE (reference sequence). This CDR3 is 15 amino acids long. Trimming cost V 0 bases and J 0 bases, with 10 bases left between them. The CDR3 reads CASSLAGTASYEQYF. The CDR3 nucleotides read TGTGCCAGCAGCTTGGCCGGGACGGCCTCCTACGAGCAGTACTTC. The full variable domain, completed using reference TRBV5-4 and TRBJ2-7, is ETGVTQSPTHLIKTRGQQVTLRCSSQSGHNTVSWYQQALGQGPQFIFQYYREEENGRGNFPPRFSGLQFPNYSSELNVNALELDDSALYLCASSLAGTASYEQYFGPGTRLTVT.

The gene calls are TRBV7-9 and TRBJ1-4; unclear D gene. Germline V CDR1 and CDR2: SEHNR, FQNEAQ (reference sequence). CDR3 length equals 15 residues. Trimming stripped 6 bases from V and 0 bases from J, with 11 bases between. CDR3 amino acids: CASSLTVATNEKLFF. DNA of the CDR3: TGTGCCAGCAGTCTTACAGTTGCAACTAATGAAAAACTGTTTTTT. Supplemented by reference TRBV7-9 and TRBJ1-4, the full variable domain reads DTGVSQNPRHKITKRGQNVTFRCDPISEHNRLYWYRQTLGQGPEFLTYFQNEAQLEKSRLLSDRFSAERPKGSFSTLEIQRTEQGDSAMYLCASSLTVATNEKLFFGSGTQLSVL.

The chain couples TRBV6-1 to TRBJ1-1; TRBD1 agrees at 10 bases. The junction had 11 bases not matched to a gene; V was cut back by 5 bases and J by 11 bases. The CDR3 length is 14 residues. Germline CDR1 MNHNS, CDR2 SASEGT. The CDR3 spells CASSQTTGGVMAFF. In DNA, the CDR3 is TGTGCCAGCAGTCAGACGACAGGGGGCGTTATGGCTTTCTTT.

J is TRBJ2-2 and V is TRBV4-3; tentatively, D is TRBD2 (6 bases). In germline, CDR1 is LGHNA, CDR2 YSLEER. This CDR3 has 15 amino acids. V was clipped by 5 bases and J by 4 bases, with 14 bases between them. This CDR3 is CASSYGTPGTGELFF. The CDR3 nucleotides are TGCGCCAGCAGCTACGGGACTCCCGGCACCGGGGAGCTGTTTTTT.

The rearrangement uses TRBV27 and TRBJ1-1, with TRBD1 matching 8 bases. J was trimmed by 0 bases and V by 6 bases; bases with no gene match: 9. The germline CDR1 and CDR2 sequences are MNHEY and SMNVEV (reference sequence). CDR3 length: 16 residues. CDR3 in amino acids: CASRSTQGGLNTEAFF. In nucleotides, the CDR3 is TGTGCCAGCAGATCCACACAGGGGGGCCTGAACACTGAAGCTTTCTTT.

V is TRBV19 and J is TRBJ1-6; D is perhaps TRBD1 (6 bases). The CDR3 consists of 15 residues. The germline V gene has CDR1 LNHDA and CDR2 SQIVND (reference sequence). V was shortened by 3 bases and J by 9 bases, with 15 bases between the two germline ends. Written as DNA, the CDR3 is TGTGCCAGTAGTATTGAAGGGACAAGAGGTTCACCCCTCCACTTT. Translated, it gives CASSIEGTRGSPLHF.

This chain uses TRBV5-6 with TRBJ2-7; possibly TRBD1 for D (6 bases). Germline V lookup: CDR1 SGHDT, CDR2 YYEEEE. V was cut by 0 bases and J by 9 bases, with 16 bases left in between. The CDR3 covers 14 residues. This CDR3 is CASSLDSRSRGQYF. CDR3 in DNA: TGTGCCAGCAGCTTGGACTCCAGGAGCAGGGGGCAGTACTTC.

The table lists this clone with a count of one. The gene calls are TRBV9 and TRBJ1-1, with D maybe TRBD1 (5 bases). V gave up 0 bases and J gave up 4 bases, with 13 bases separating them. CDR3 length: 15 amino acids. The germline V gene has CDR1 SGDLS and CDR2 YYNGEE. In nucleotides, the CDR3 is TGTGCCAGCAGCGTAGGCAATATGCAGGGCACTGAAGCTTTCTTT. It encodes CASSVGNMQGTEAFF.

This chain uses TRBV6-1 with TRBJ1-2; D remains unclear. Trimming removed 2 bases from V and 5 bases from J, with 12 bases in between. CDR3 length: 14 amino acids. CDR1 is MNHNS, CDR2 SASEGT, per germline. DNA for the CDR3: TGTGCCAGCAGTGAACTAGGCGGAAAGTATGGCTACACCTTC. This encodes CASSELGGKYGYTF.

This clone was observed a single time. The rearrangement links TRBV25-1 to TRBJ2-1; TRBD1 aligns across 7 bases. CDR1 MGHDK and CDR2 SYGVNS come from the germline V gene. Trimming took 4 bases from V and 9 from J; bases not matched to a gene: 6. The CDR3 has 13 residues. The chain's CDR3 is CASSVGQPSEQFF. The DNA for the CDR3 is TGTGCCAGCAGTGTGGGACAGCCAAGTGAGCAGTTCTTC.

The V gene is TRBV19, the J gene TRBJ1-6; no definite D call. This CDR3 region has 13 residues. Germline lookup yields CDR1 LNHDA and CDR2 SQIVND (reference sequence). V lost 5 bases, J lost 7 bases, and 9 bases lay in between. The CDR3 DNA is TGTGCCAGTAGTCCTACAGTGAATTCACCCCTCCACTTT. As protein: CASSPTVNSPLHF.

The chain couples TRBV27 to TRBJ2-2; D is perhaps TRBD2 (7 bases). Germline CDR1 is MNHEY and CDR2 is SMNVEV (reference sequence). This CDR3 is built from 16 residues. The ends were cut back, 5 bases at V and 7 bases at J, with 20 bases in the middle. The CDR3, as DNA: TGTGCCAGCAGTCCACTTTACAGGGAGGGGAACGGGGAGCTGTTTTTT. It is translated as CASSPLYREGNGELFF.

The chain carries TRBV6-5 and TRBJ1-6, with D tentatively TRBD1 (6 bases). The V gene's germline CDR1 is MNHEY and CDR2 SVGAGI. The CDR3 is 16 residues long. With 4 bases removed from V and 3 bases from J, the gap between germline ends came to 13 bases. CDR3 amino acids: CASSLQGPGYNSPLHF. The CDR3 DNA follows: TGTGCCAGCAGTTTGCAGGGGCCTGGCTATAATTCACCCCTCCACTTT.

This chain joins TRBV30 and TRBJ2-2, with TRBD1 identical over 8 bases. With V trimmed by 5 bases and J by 7 bases, 6 bases remained unmatched. The germline CDR1 and CDR2 sequences are GTSNPN and SVGIG (reference sequence). This CDR3 spans 13 amino acids. Written as DNA, the CDR3 is TGTGCCTGGGCTGGACAGGGCGACGGGGAGCTGTTTTTT. It codes for CAWAGQGDGELFF.

This rearrangement joins TRBV28 to TRBJ1-5; D possibly corresponds to TRBD1 (5 bases). V was shortened by 7 bases and J by 7 bases, with 17 bases between the two germline ends. CDR1 MDHEN and CDR2 SYDVKM come from the germline V gene. This CDR3 spans 14 amino acids. CDR3 nucleotide sequence: TGTGCCAGCAATCGGGACCAGGGCCACCAGCCCCAGCATTTT. Protein product: CASNRDQGHQPQHF.

V usage is TRBV5-6 and J usage is TRBJ2-7, with D tentatively TRBD1 (5 bases). The germline V gene has CDR1 SGHDT and CDR2 YYEEEE. V was trimmed by 0 bases and J by 3 bases, leaving 7 bases between them. This CDR3 contains 13 residues. This chain's CDR3 is CASSLERGYEQYF. The CDR3 DNA sequence: TGTGCCAGCAGCTTGGAAAGGGGCTACGAGCAGTACTTC.

The V gene is TRBV30, the J gene TRBJ2-1; no clear D. V was shortened by 5 bases and J by 8 bases, with 7 bases between the two germline ends. Germline assignment: CDR1 GTSNPN and CDR2 SVGIG (reference sequence). This CDR3 has 10 residues. The CDR3 bases are TGTGCCTGGGGTTTCGATGAGCAGTTCTTC. Translating it yields CAWGFDEQFF.